The T cell receptor beta chain described here comes from a study of blood T cell repertoires in COVID-19. Study summary: Samples came from the United States, Italy and Spain, spanning acute and convalescent COVID-19.

Using immunoSEQ multiplex PCR, the repertoire was profiled, and TCRdb retains in-frame clones only, with some absent. Of 200,000 to 300,000 clones in the sample, approximately 85% were seen once. The CDR3 is 14 residues long. The V gene end was trimmed by 5 bases and the J gene end by 7 bases; junction bases not matched to a gene: 11. Germline CDR1 reads SGHTA; CDR2 reads FQGNSA. The clonotype originates from a woman in her seventies with acute or convalescent COVID-19. The sequenced sample consisted of peripheral blood. The chain combines TRBV7-2 with TRBJ2-7; 7 positions agree with TRBD1. CDR3 nucleotide sequence: TGTGCCAGCAGCGTGGGACAGCGGTCGGGGGAGCAGTACTTC. It codes for CASSVGQRSGEQYF.